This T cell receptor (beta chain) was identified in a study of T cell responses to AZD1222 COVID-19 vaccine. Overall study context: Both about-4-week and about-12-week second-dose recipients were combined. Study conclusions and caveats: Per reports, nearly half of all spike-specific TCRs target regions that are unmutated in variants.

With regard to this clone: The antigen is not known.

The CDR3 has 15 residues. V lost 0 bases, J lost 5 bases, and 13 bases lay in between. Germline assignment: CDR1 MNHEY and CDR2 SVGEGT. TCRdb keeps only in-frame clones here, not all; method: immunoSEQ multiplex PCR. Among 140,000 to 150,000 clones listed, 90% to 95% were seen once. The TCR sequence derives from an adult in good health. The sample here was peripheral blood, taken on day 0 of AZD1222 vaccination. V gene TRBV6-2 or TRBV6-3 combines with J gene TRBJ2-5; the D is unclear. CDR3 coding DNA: TGTGCCAGCAGTTACTCGAATACAGCTAGGGAGACCCAGTACTTC. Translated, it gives CASSYSNTARETQYF.